These 14 T cell receptor beta chains came from one sample sequenced in a study of human T cells and chemical hapten exposure. Stated time point: patch test 3, about 24 weeks after DPC sensitization. The treatment denotes: therapeutic diphenylcyclopropenone sensitization with weekly scalp DPC. Via MiXCR, TCRdb re-called the RACE reads, giving one row per CDR3 protein. Of roughly 53,000 distinct CDR3 sequences listed, approximately 9.9% are singletons. The sequenced sample was whole blood, obtained in connection with sensitization to the hapten diphenylcyclopropenone (DPC). The receptors were gathered from a middle-aged woman with alopecia areata. Some clones in this sample may be carry-over from other donors' samples.

This clonotype showed up just once. The junction shows a germline mismatch at one end, possibly a read error. The chain joins TRBV11-3 to TRBJ1-5; D not resolved. The CDR3 contains 16 residues. Germline V gene sequence: CDR1 SGHNT, CDR2 YENEEA. The CDR3 region is CASSLLLSQSNRPQHF. CDR3 DNA sequence: TGTGCCAGCAGCTTACTTTTAAGTCAAAGCAATCGGCCCCAGCATTTT.

Ten or more counts support this clonotype. The V and J genes are TRBV7-6 and TRBJ2-7; TRBD1 matches 8 bases. CDR1 and CDR2 from the germline V gene are SGHVS and FNYEAQ. There are 16 residues in the CDR3. Trimming removed 1 base from V and 2 bases from J; junction bases left unmatched: 7. CDR3 bases: TGTGCCAGCAGCTTAGGCAAACAGGGGGTACCCTACGAGCAGTACTTC. This codes for CASSLGKQGVPYEQYF.

This clonotype turned up a few times. The rearrangement uses TRBV7-2 and TRBJ1-6, with 7 bases matching TRBD1. CDR3 length: 18 residues. V trimming: 2 bases; J trimming: 0 bases; junction bases outside the gene matches: 7. CDR1 SGHTA and CDR2 FQGNSA come from the germline V gene. The CDR3 DNA is TGTGCCAGCAGCTTAACGGCAGGGGGGCTCTCCTATAATTCACCCCTCCACTTT. Amino acids: CASSLTAGGLSYNSPLHF.

The CDR3 spells CASRPTGGRNQPQHF. The CDR3, as DNA: TGTGCCAGTAGACCGACAGGGGGCCGCAATCAGCCCCAGCATTTT. The rearrangement joins TRBV19 to TRBJ1-5, with TRBD1 matching over 10 bases. Trimming cost V 6 bases and J 2 bases; bases outside gene matches: 4. The CDR3 covers 15 residues. The germline V gene has CDR1 LNHDA and CDR2 SQIVND (reference sequence).

In this sample, this clonotype turned up many times. The J gene is TRBJ1-2, the V gene TRBV6-5; 8 positions match TRBD1. Trimming took 0 bases from V and 4 from J; bases not matched to a gene: 4. CDR1 MNHEY and CDR2 SVGAGI come from the germline V gene. This CDR3 comprises 15 residues. CDR3 amino acids: CASSYSNDRGYGYTF. In DNA, the CDR3 is TGTGCCAGCAGTTACTCGAATGACAGGGGCTATGGCTACACCTTC.

The V call is TRBV5-1, the J call TRBJ1-2; no clear D. This CDR3 contains 13 residues. Germline CDR1 SGHRS, CDR2 YFSETQ. The V gene lost 4 bases and the J gene lost 8 bases, with 15 bases spanning the gap. The CDR3 spells CASSPPDPSGYTF. The CDR3 bases are TGCGCCAGCAGCCCCCCGGACCCCTCCGGCTACACCTTC.

This clonotype came up many times. The chain has TRBV13 and TRBJ2-7; D may be TRBD1 or TRBD2 (6 bases each). CDR1 and CDR2 from the germline V gene are PRHDT and FYEKMQ (reference sequence). The CDR3 is 16 residues long. The V end was cut by 5 bases, the J end by 4 bases, with 21 bases between. Here the CDR3 reads CASSDSGEGGSYEQYF. The CDR3 DNA reads TGTGCCAGCAGCGACTCAGGCGAGGGGGGTTCGTACGAGCAGTACTTC.

The gene calls are TRBV2 and TRBJ2-2, with 8 bases matching TRBD2. The CDR3 contains 15 residues. Trimming cost V 9 bases and J 0 bases; bases outside gene matches: 6. Germline V gene lookup returns CDR1 SNHLY and CDR2 FYNNEI. Written as DNA, the CDR3 is TGTGCCAGGCAGCGGGGGCCTGCGAACACCGGGGAGCTGTTTTTT. This encodes CARQRGPANTGELFF. The variable domain in full, with the rest retrieved from reference TRBV2 and TRBJ2-2, is EPEVTQTPSHQVTQMGQEVILRCVPISNHLYFYWYRQILGQKVEFLVSFYNNEISEKSEIFDDQFSVERPDGSNFTLKIRSTKLEDSAMYFCARQRGPANTGELFFGEGSRLTVL.

This sequence joins TRBV19 and TRBJ2-1, with 8 bases matching TRBD2. Germline V gives CDR1 LNHDA, CDR2 SQIVND (reference sequence). CDR3 length: 16 residues. The trim removed 7 bases at V and 6 bases at J, leaving 14 bases unmatched. CDR3 nucleotides: TGTGCCAGTATGAGTTACCAACGGGGGGGCCGCAATGAGCAGTTCTTC. Protein sequence: CASMSYQRGGRNEQFF. The variable domain in full, with the rest retrieved from reference TRBV19 and TRBJ2-1, is DGGITQSPKYLFRKEGQNVTLSCEQNLNHDAMYWYRQDPGQGLRLIYYSQIVNDFQKGDIAEGYSVSREKKESFPLTVTSAQKNPTAFYLCASMSYQRGGRNEQFFGPGTRLTVL.

V usage is TRBV20-1 and J usage is TRBJ1-4; 9 nucleotides match TRBD1. CDR3 length: 13 residues. Germline trimming cut 6 bases from V and 6 bases from J; bases unmatched to any gene: 5. Germline V gives CDR1 DFQATT, CDR2 SNEGSKA (reference sequence). CDR3 nucleotides: TGCAGTGCAAACAGGGGGCGGGATGAAAAACTGTTTTTT. It encodes CSANRGRDEKLFF.

This clonotype was seen more than once but under ten times. This chain connects TRBV7-7 to TRBJ2-2; 10 nucleotides align to TRBD2. CDR3 length: 15 residues. Per germline, CDR1 SSHAT and CDR2 FNYEAQ (reference sequence). Losses at the gene ends were 7 bases for V and 6 bases for J; bases not matched to a gene: 8. This CDR3 reads CASKLAGAGPGELFF. Here the CDR3 DNA reads TGTGCCAGCAAGCTAGCGGGGGCTGGGCCCGGGGAGCTGTTTTTT.

This clonotype was observed a handful of times. The gene calls are TRBV30 and TRBJ1-1; D is possibly TRBD1 (5 bases). Trimming pared 4 bases from V and 2 bases from J, leaving 11 bases between. Germline V gene data show CDR1 as GTSNPN and CDR2 as SVGIG (reference sequence). The length of the CDR3 is 13 residues. For the CDR3, the DNA is TGTGCCTGGATGCGGGGGTACAACACTGAAGCTTTCTTT. Translation gives CAWMRGYNTEAFF. Combining the CDR3 with reference TRBV30 and TRBJ1-1 gives the whole variable domain SQTIHQWPATLVQPVGSPLSLECTVEGTSNPNLYWYRQAAGRGLQLLFYSVGIGQISSEVPQNLSASRPQDRQFILSSKKLLLSDSGFYLCAWMRGYNTEAFFGQGTRLTVV.

The CDR3 spells CASSPPTGWSGEQYF. DNA of the CDR3: TGTGCCAGCAGCCCACCCACAGGTTGGAGTGGCGAGCAGTACTTC. The chain joins TRBV5-4 to TRBJ2-7; D is possibly TRBD1 (5 bases). The ends were cut back, 4 bases at V and 6 bases at J, with 20 bases in the middle. The CDR3 consists of 15 residues. Germline V CDR1 and CDR2: SGHNT, YYREEE (reference sequence). Variable domain in full (rest from reference TRBV5-4 and TRBJ2-7): ETGVTQSPTHLIKTRGQQVTLRCSSQSGHNTVSWYQQALGQGPQFIFQYYREEENGRGNFPPRFSGLQFPNYSSELNVNALELDDSALYLCASSPPTGWSGEQYFGPGTRLTVT.

V usage is TRBV5-6 and J usage is TRBJ2-1; 7 positions match TRBD2. V lost 2 bases, J lost 5 bases, and 4 bases stayed unmatched. Per germline, CDR1 SGHDT and CDR2 YYEEEE. The CDR3 covers 14 residues. CDR3 in DNA: TGTGCCAGCAGCTTCGGGGGGAGGAACAATGAGCAGTTCTTC. Protein product: CASSFGGRNNEQFF.